A selection of T cell receptor beta chains follows, all from one sample in a study of T cells in Graves' hyperthyroidism and ophthalmopathy. TCRdb re-analysed the multiplex PCR reads in MiXCR, keeping a single row per CDR3 protein. The data contain roughly 420,000 distinct CDR3 sequences, 15% to 19% of them seen just once; the ten biggest clones take up 13% to 15%. What was sequenced was blood. These receptors were obtained from a woman younger than 30 with Graves' hyperthyroidism. The CDR3 runs from the conserved cysteine through the conserved F or W. A D gene is named only where the DNA matches it firmly. Rows give clone size only sometimes, using once, few, many, or a class for an expanded clone.

d_call	v_call	clone_size	j_call	cdr3_aa	cdr3_nt
-	TRBV20-1	few	TRBJ1-2	CSASLGGYNYGYTF	TGCAGTGCTAGTTTAGGGGGGTATAACTATGGCTACACCTTC
-	TRBV28	many	TRBJ1-3	CASVSGPPGSGNTIYF	TGTGCCAGCGTTTCAGGGCCTCCGGGTTCTGGAAACACCATATATTTT
TRBD2	TRBV13	-	TRBJ2-7	CASSPEASGGASLPFSYEQYF	TGTGCCAGCAGCCCAGAAGCTAGCGGGGGGGCCTCCCTCCCATTTTCCTACGAGCAGTACTTC
-	TRBV12-3/TRBV12-4	-	TRBJ2-2	CASSPKQGTGELFF	TGTGCCAGCAGCCCCAAACAGGGAACCGGGGAGCTGTTTTTT
TRBD2	TRBV2	many	TRBJ2-1	CASSLGLVGEQFF	TGTGCCAGCAGCCTAGGACTAGTGGGTGAGCAGTTCTTC
-	TRBV14	-	TRBJ2-7	CASSQEIFTTAYEQYF	TGTGCCAGCAGCCAAGAGATCTTTACTACCGCCTACGAGCAGTACTTC
-	TRBV6-1	many	TRBJ2-3	CASSGQLHTDTQYF	TGTGCCAGCAGCGGACAGCTCCACACAGATACGCAGTATTTT
TRBD1	TRBV24-1	-	TRBJ2-1	CATSDLFGQGSYNEQFF	TGTGCCACCAGTGATTTGTTCGGACAGGGCTCCTACAATGAGCAGTTCTTC
-	TRBV29-1	many	TRBJ1-1	CSVGPGRLNTEAFF	TGCAGCGTTGGACCGGGACGGCTGAACACTGAAGCTTTCTTT
TRBD1	TRBV28	few	TRBJ2-7	CASMGQVPSYEQYF	TGTGCCAGCATGGGACAGGTCCCCTCCTACGAGCAGTACTTC
-	TRBV6-2/TRBV6-3	many	TRBJ2-2	CASSSTRGWGTGELFF	TGTGCCAGCAGCTCAACTAGAGGATGGGGCACCGGGGAGCTGTTTTTT
TRBD1	TRBV6-2/TRBV6-3	-	TRBJ1-2	CASSLFPGQATYGYTF	TGTGCCAGCAGTTTGTTTCCGGGACAGGCAACGTATGGCTACACCTTC
-	TRBV7-2	many	TRBJ2-1	CASSRQRNWDNEQFF	TGTGCCAGCAGCCGTCAGCGGAATTGGGACAATGAGCAGTTCTTC
-	TRBV29-1	many	TRBJ1-1	CSVLGRHMNTEAFF	TGCAGCGTCCTTGGGCGACACATGAACACTGAAGCTTTCTTT
TRBD1	TRBV29-1	few	TRBJ1-1	CSVDRGGTEAFF	TGCAGCGTTGACAGGGGGGGCACTGAAGCTTTCTTT
TRBD2	TRBV18	many	TRBJ2-1	CASSPLAGEGEQFF	TGTGCCAGCTCACCTCTAGCGGGAGAAGGTGAGCAGTTCTTC
-	TRBV4-1	few	TRBJ1-1	CASSLTSGYMGEAFF	TGCGCCAGCAGCCTAACCTCAGGGTATATGGGTGAAGCTTTCTTT
TRBD2	TRBV5-8	few	TRBJ2-5	CASSLGILAGVKETQYF	TGTGCCAGCAGCTTGGGAATTCTAGCGGGAGTTAAAGAGACCCAGTACTTC
-	TRBV6-2/TRBV6-3	-	TRBJ2-7	CASSSYAEQYF	TGTGCCAGCAGTTCATATGCCGAGCAGTACTTC
-	TRBV9	many	TRBJ2-2	CASSVEAGVNTGELFF	TGTGCCAGCAGCGTAGAGGCCGGAGTGAACACCGGGGAGCTGTTTTTT
TRBD1	TRBV6-2/TRBV6-3	many	TRBJ1-6	CASSSTGEQSPLHF	TGTGCCAGCAGTTCTACAGGGGAGCAATCACCCCTCCACTTT
-	TRBV20-1	many	TRBJ1-2	CSARVDGGNNYGYTF	TGCAGTGCTAGAGTCGACGGGGGGAATAACTATGGCTACACCTTC
TRBD1	TRBV24-1	-	TRBJ2-3	CATSDSGQGSHPTDTQYF	TGTGCCACCAGTGATTCCGGACAGGGCAGTCACCCCACAGATACGCAGTATTTT
-	TRBV25-1	-	TRBJ2-1	CAGSEILGGGYNEQFF	TGTGCCGGCAGTGAAATACTCGGTGGCGGGTACAATGAGCAGTTCTTC
TRBD1	TRBV29-1	-	TRBJ1-1	CSVTSGQGNTEAFF	TGCAGCGTCACCTCGGGACAGGGAAACACTGAAGCTTTCTTT
TRBD1	TRBV7-6	-	TRBJ1-3	CASSPDRVSNTIYF	TGTGCCAGCAGCCCAGACAGGGTGTCGAACACCATATATTTT
TRBD2	TRBV28	few	TRBJ2-3	CTSTPGTSPTPGTDTQYF	TGTACCAGCACCCCCGGGACTAGCCCGACCCCGGGGACAGATACGCAGTATTTT
-	TRBV7-9	-	TRBJ2-7	CASKNAGNEQYF	TGTGCCAGCAAAAACGCAGGGAACGAGCAGTACTTC
-	TRBV6-2/TRBV6-3	many	TRBJ2-1	CASSYSLGGPVDEQFF	TGTGCCAGCAGTTACTCGTTAGGGGGGCCGGTGGATGAGCAGTTCTTC
-	TRBV7-8	few	TRBJ1-5	CASSTRADLSNQPQHF	TGTGCCAGCAGCACACGGGCGGACCTTAGCAATCAGCCCCAGCATTTT
TRBD1	TRBV20-1	few	TRBJ2-4	CSAREAGTGDSFFYGGDIQYF	TGCAGTGCTAGAGAGGCCGGGACAGGGGACTCCTTCTTCTACGGGGGGGACATTCAGTACTTC
-	TRBV18	many	TRBJ1-1	CASSPPKNTEAFF	TGTGCCAGCTCACCACCGAAGAACACTGAAGCTTTCTTT